The clone carrying this TCR beta chain showed up just once. What it binds is not known. The sample originates from a study of vaccination and CD4 T cells after COVID-19. Study in general: Median time from COVID diagnosis to post-COVID sampling was under 120 days (35 to 161).

Trimming pared 5 bases from V and 2 bases from J, leaving 22 bases between. The CDR3 is made up of 19 amino acids. Germline values: CDR1 MNHEY, CDR2 SMNVEV (reference sequence). Study results and limitations: A comparatively limited set of convalescent patients was examined, with no early post-infection timepoints.

One entry per CDR3 protein results from TCRdb running MiXCR on the PCR reads. The table shows about 19,000 distinct CDR3 sequences, with around two thirds occurring only once. The source was CD4+ T cells from blood, collected before SARS-CoV-2 vaccination. The V and J genes are TRBV27 and TRBJ2-6, with a tentative D call TRBD2 (6 bases). The sequence derives from a human donor who had recovered from COVID-19. CDR3 bases: TGTGCCAGCAGTCTTAGGGGCCGGGACTGGGGGACTGGGGCCAACGTCCTGACTTTC. It yields the protein CASSLRGRDWGTGANVLTF.